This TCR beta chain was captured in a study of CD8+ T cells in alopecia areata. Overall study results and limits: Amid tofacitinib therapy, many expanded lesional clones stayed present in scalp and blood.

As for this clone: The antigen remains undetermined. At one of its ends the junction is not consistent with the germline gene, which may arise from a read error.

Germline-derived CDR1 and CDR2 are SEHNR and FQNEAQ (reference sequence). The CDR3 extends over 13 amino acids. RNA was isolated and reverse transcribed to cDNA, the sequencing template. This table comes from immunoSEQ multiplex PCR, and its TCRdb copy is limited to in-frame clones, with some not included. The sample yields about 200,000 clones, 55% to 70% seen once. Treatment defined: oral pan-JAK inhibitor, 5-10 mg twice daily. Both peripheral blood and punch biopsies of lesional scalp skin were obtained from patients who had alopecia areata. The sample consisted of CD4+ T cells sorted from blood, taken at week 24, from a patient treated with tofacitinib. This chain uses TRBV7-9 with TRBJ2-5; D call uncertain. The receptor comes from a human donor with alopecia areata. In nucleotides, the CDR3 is TGTGCCAGCAGCTTAGGTTCCGAAGACACCCAGTACTTC. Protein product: CASSLGSEDTQYF.